This entry is about one TCR beta chain. The target antigen is unknown. The data belong to a study of T-cell reconstitution after alpha-beta-depleted transplantation in children. CDR3 size: 18 residues. The V gene's germline CDR1 is MNHEY and CDR2 SMNVEV (reference sequence). Trimming removed 3 bases from V and 7 bases from J; junction bases left unmatched: 13. Findings and limits, study-wide: The main origin of T-cell counts and diversity one year after transplant was newly produced T cells. Reportedly, alpha-beta T cells present about two months post-transplant originated from several hundred expanded clones of graft origin. The study traced high day-60 TCRbeta diversity in some patients to surviving recipient T cells and thymic progenitors.

Unique molecular identifiers were used to barcode this TCRbeta library. TCRdb re-called the PCR reads with MiXCR, one entry per CDR3 protein. The sample has fewer than 550,000 distinct CDR3 sequences, roughly 17% seen once; the top ten hold 25% to 30%. The chain carries TRBV27 and TRBJ2-1, with 12 nucleotides matching TRBD2. This clonotype was obtained from a boy under two years old who had a stem cell transplant for Wiskott-Aldrich syndrome, so the T cells may come from the graft donor. Sequenced here: PBMCs, mostly from graft donor cells, sampled 360 days after TCRalphabeta/CD19-depleted stem cell transplant. CDR3 sequence: CASSLYPTSGRSGNEQFF. The CDR3 nucleotides read TGTGCCAGCAGTTTGTACCCGACTAGCGGGAGATCTGGGAATGAGCAGTTCTTC.